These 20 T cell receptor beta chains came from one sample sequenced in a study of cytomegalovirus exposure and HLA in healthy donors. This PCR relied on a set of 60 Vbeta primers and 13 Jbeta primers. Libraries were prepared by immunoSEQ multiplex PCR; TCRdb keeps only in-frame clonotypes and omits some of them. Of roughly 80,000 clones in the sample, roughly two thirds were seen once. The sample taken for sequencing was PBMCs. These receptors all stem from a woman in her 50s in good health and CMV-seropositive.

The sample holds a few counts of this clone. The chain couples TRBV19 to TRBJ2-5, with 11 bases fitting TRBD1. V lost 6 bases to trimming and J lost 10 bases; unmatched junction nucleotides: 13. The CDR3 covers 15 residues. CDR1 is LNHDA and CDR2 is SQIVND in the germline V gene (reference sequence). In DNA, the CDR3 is TGTGCCAGTAGGGAGAGGGGACAGGGGGTTATCGGCCAGTACTTC. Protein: CASRERGQGVIGQYF.

The CDR3 loop is CASSSPRAGGPKPQHF. The CDR3 coding sequence is TGTGCCAGCAGTTCCCCTCGGGCAGGGGGGCCTAAGCCCCAGCATTTT. The rearrangement uses TRBV28 and TRBJ1-5, with 7 bases that match TRBD1. Germline V gives CDR1 MDHEN, CDR2 SYDVKM. This CDR3 is 16 amino acids long. V shed 4 bases and J 8 bases; nucleotides not matched to a gene: 14.

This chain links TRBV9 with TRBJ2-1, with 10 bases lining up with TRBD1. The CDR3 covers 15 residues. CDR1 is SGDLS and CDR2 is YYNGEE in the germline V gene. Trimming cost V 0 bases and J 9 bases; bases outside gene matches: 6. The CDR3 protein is CASSVAVDRGIEQFF. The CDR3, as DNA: TGTGCCAGCAGCGTAGCGGTGGACAGGGGGATTGAGCAGTTCTTC.

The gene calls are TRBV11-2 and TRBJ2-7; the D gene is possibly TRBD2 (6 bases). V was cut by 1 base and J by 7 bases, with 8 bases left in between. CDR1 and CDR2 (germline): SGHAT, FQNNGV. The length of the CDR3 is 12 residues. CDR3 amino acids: CASSLVGGEQYV. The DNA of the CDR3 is TGTGCCAGCAGCTTAGTTGGGGGGGAGCAGTACGTC.

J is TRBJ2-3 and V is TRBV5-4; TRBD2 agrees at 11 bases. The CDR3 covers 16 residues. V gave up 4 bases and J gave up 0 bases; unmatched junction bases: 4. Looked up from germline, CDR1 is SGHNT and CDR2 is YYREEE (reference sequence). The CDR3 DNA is TGTGCCAGCAGCCCTGGGACTAGCGGTAGCACAGATACGCAGTATTTT. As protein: CASSPGTSGSTDTQYF.

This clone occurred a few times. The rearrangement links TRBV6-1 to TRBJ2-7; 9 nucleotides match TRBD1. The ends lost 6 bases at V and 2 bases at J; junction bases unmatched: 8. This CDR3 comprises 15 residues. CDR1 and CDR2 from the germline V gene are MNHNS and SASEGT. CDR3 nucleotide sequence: TGTGCCAGCAGCAGCGGACAGGGGCTCCCCTACGAGCAGTACGTC. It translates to CASSSGQGLPYEQYV.

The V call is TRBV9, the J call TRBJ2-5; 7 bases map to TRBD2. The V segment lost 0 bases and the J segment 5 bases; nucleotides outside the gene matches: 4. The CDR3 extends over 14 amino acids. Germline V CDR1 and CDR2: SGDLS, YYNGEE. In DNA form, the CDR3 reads TGTGCCAGCAGCGTAGAGCCCGGGGGGGAGACCCAGTACTTC. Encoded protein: CASSVEPGGETQYF.

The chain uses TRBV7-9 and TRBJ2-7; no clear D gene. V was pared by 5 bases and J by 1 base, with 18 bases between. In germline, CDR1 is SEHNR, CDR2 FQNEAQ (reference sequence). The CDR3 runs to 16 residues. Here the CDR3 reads CASSLSLGDLSYEQYV. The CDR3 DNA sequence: TGTGCCAGCAGCCTCTCCCTGGGCGACCTTTCCTACGAGCAGTACGTC.

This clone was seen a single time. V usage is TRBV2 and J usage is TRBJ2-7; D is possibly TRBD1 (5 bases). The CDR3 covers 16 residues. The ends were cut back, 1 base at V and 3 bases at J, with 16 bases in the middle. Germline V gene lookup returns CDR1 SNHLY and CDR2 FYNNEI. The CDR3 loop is CASSEGFRAGHYEQYV. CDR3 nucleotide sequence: TGTGCCAGCAGTGAAGGCTTCAGGGCAGGGCACTACGAGCAGTACGTC.

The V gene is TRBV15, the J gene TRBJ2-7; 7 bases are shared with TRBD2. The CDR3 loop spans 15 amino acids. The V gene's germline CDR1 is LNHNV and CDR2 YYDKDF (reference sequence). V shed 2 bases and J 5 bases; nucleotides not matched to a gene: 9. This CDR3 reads CATSRSTGDYDEQYV. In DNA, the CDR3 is TGTGCCACCAGCAGATCGACGGGGGACTACGACGAGCAGTACGTC.

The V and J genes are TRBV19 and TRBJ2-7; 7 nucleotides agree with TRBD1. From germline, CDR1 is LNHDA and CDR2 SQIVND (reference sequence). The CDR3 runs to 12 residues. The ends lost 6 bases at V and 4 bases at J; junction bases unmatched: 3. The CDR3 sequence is CASRDRTYEQYF. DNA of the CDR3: TGTGCCAGTAGGGACAGGACTTACGAGCAGTACTTC.

CDR3 nucleotides: TGCAGCGTTGAAGATGGCAACAGGGAGACCCAGTACTTC. It yields the protein CSVEDGNRETQYF. The chain recombines TRBV29-1 with TRBJ2-5, with D possibly TRBD1 on 5 matching bases. The CDR3 is 13 residues long. V dropped 0 bases and J dropped 5 bases, with 10 bases sitting between them. Germline CDR1 reads SQVTM; CDR2 reads ANQGSEA.

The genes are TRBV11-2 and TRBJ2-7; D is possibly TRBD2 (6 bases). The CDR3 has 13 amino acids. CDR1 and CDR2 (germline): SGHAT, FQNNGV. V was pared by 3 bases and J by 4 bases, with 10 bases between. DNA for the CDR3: TGTGCCAGCAGCTTGGCGGGGCTGTACGAGCAGTACTTC. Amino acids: CASSLAGLYEQYF.

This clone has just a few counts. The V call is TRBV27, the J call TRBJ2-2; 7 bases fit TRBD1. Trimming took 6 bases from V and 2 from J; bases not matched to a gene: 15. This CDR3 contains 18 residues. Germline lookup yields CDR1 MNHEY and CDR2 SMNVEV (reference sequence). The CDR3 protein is CASSRFALDRANTGELFF. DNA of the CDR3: TGTGCCAGCAGCCGATTTGCTCTAGACAGGGCCAACACCGGGGAGCTGTTTTTT.

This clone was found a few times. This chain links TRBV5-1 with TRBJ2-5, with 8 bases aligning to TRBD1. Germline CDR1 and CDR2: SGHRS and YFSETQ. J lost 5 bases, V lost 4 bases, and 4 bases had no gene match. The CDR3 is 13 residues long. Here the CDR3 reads CASSPTGVETQYF. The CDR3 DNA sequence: TGCGCCAGCAGCCCGACAGGGGTGGAGACCCAGTACTTC.

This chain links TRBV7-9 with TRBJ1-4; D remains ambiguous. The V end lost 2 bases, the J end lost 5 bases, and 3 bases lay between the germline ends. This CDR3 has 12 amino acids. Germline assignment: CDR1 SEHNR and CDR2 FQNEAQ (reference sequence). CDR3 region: CASSLQNEKLFF. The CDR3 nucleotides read TGTGCCAGCAGCTTACAGAATGAAAAACTGTTTTTT.

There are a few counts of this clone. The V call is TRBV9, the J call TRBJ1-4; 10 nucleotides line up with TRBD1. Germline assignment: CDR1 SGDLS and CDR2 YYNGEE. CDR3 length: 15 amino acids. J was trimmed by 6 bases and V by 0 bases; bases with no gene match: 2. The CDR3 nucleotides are TGTGCCAGCAGCGTAGTCGGACAGGGGGATGAAAAACTGTTTTTT. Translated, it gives CASSVVGQGDEKLFF.

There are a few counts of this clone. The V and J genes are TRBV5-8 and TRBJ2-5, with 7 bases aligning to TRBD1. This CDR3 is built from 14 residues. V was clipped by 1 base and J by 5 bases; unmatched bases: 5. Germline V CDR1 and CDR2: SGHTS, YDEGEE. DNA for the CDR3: TGTGCCAGCAGCTTGCGGCAGGGGGAGGAGACCCAGTACTTC. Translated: CASSLRQGEETQYF.

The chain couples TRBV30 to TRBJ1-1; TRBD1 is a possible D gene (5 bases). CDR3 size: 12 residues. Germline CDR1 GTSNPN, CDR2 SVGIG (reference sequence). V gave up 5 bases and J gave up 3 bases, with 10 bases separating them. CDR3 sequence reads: CAWGSRDTEAFF. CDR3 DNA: TGTGCCTGGGGCTCCAGGGACACTGAAGCTTTCTTT.

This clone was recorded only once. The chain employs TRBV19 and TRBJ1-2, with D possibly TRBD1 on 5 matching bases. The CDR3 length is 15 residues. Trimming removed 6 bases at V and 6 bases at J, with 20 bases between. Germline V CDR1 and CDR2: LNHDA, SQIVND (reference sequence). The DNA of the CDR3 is TGTGCCAGTAGCTCGGGACTCCCCTCATCGGATGGCTACACCTTC. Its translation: CASSSGLPSSDGYTF.